This TCR beta chain originates from a study of a mutant IDH1 vaccine in newly diagnosed glioma. Across the whole study: Treated patients had a mean age of 40.4 years and a sex split that was around 60% male and 37.5% female.

Specified time point: baseline, week 1 (first vaccination visit). Treatment denoted: pre-vaccination baseline after standard-of-care therapy. From germline, CDR1 is MGHRA and CDR2 YSYEKL. V trimming: 3 bases; J trimming: 3 bases; junction bases outside the gene matches: 8. The CDR3 covers 15 residues. Clones were read by immunoSEQ multiplex PCR, and TCRdb kept only the in-frame ones, dropping some. The data hold 25,000 to 35,000 clones, with over 75% observed a single time. The specimen comprised PBMCs, sampled from a glioma patient treated with radiotherapy, temozolomide or both. This TCR derives from a young man with glioma. The chain carries TRBV4-1 and TRBJ2-7; 7 positions agree with TRBD1. Here the CDR3 reads CASSQKPGQSYEQYF. In DNA form, the CDR3 reads TGCGCCAGCAGCCAGAAGCCGGGACAGAGCTACGAGCAGTACTTC.